Given below is one TCR beta chain in context. Its matching antigen is unknown. Peripheral blood, about 10 milliliters per donor, was collected. A J-beta primer mix and a sample-barcoded 5' primer were used in a second PCR of roughly 6 to 11 cycles. All samples gave at least 2.5 million CDR3-containing paired-end reads. TCRdb reanalysed the 5' RACE reads using MiXCR and keeps one entry per CDR3 protein. This table holds 730,000 or so distinct CDR3 sequences, less than 45% found once. The sample originates from a study of blood T cells in healthy people across ages. General study results and limits: Higher diversity, along with more naive CD4+ cells, distinguished long-lived donors from aged donors. Diversity of TCR beta per million T cells declined in a roughly linear way with age.

This CDR3 has 15 amino acids. The V gene's germline CDR1 is SEHNR and CDR2 FQNEAQ (reference sequence). Trimming took off 5 bases at V and 0 bases at J, with 12 bases between the two ends. This receptor was obtained from a man aged 80 or over in good health. Sequences were obtained from blood. J is TRBJ2-3 and V is TRBV7-9; D might be TRBD1 (5 bases). The CDR3 reads CASSTTDTSTDTQYF. The CDR3 DNA sequence: TGTGCCAGCAGCACGACGGACACAAGCACAGATACGCAGTATTTT.